This T cell receptor (beta chain) was captured in a study of blood T cell repertoires in COVID-19. V was clipped by 3 bases and J by 0 bases, with 17 bases between them. Germline V gene lookup returns CDR1 GTSNPN and CDR2 SVGIG (reference sequence). This CDR3 comprises 16 residues. The sample holds one count of this clone. The data were produced by immunoSEQ multiplex PCR, yet TCRdb's version contains in-frame clones alone and is incomplete. The sample includes a few hundred thousand clones, more than 85% of them seen just once. The TCR was taken from a woman in her sixties with COVID-19, enrolled during active disease. V usage is TRBV30 and J usage is TRBJ1-1; D is undetermined. The sequenced sample consisted of peripheral blood. CDR3 in amino acids: CAWRAPRPSMNTEAFF. CDR3 coding DNA: TGTGCCTGGAGAGCCCCCAGACCTAGTATGAACACTGAAGCTTTCTTT.